Below, 4 T cell receptor beta chains from the same sample are listed, as sequenced in a study of CD8+CD57+ T cells in acquired aplastic anemia. Profiles of TCR beta VDJ and CDR3 were generated from a genomic DNA template. Via MiXCR, TCRdb re-called the reads, giving one row per CDR3 protein. The profile shows some 210,000 distinct CDR3 sequences, under 65% of them singletons. Sequenced: sorted CD4+, CD8+, or CD8+CD57+ T cells (not recorded which) from PBMCs. The receptors come from a human donor in good health.

The CDR3 sequence: CASSAPGFSNQPQHF. CDR3 coding DNA: TGTGCCAGCAGTGCCCCGGGTTTTAGCAATCAGCCCCAGCATTTT. The chain employs TRBV2 and TRBJ1-5, with D unclear. This CDR3 contains 15 residues. V was cut by 4 bases and J by 0 bases, with 10 bases left in between. Germline assignment: CDR1 SNHLY and CDR2 FYNNEI.

Many counts were recorded for this clonotype. This chain links TRBV6-4 with TRBJ2-2; a possible D gene is TRBD1 (6 bases). The CDR3 runs to 14 residues. The germline V gene encodes CDR1 MRHNA and CDR2 SNTAGT. The V and J ends lost 4 bases and 6 bases respectively, with 12 bases between them. CDR3 nucleotides: TGTGCCAGCAGTGGGGCAGGGGAAGCCGGGGAGCTGTTTTTT. Protein sequence: CASSGAGEAGELFF.

This clonotype was seen many times. The chain carries TRBV27 and TRBJ1-6, with 9 bases fitting TRBD1. Trimming at V came to 5 bases and at J to 7 bases, leaving 6 bases not matched to a gene. The CDR3 length is 15 residues. Germline loops: CDR1 MNHEY, CDR2 SMNVEV (reference sequence). As DNA, the CDR3 is TGTGCCAGCAGTCCCCGGACAGGGGTCAATTCACCCCTCCACTTT. Its translation: CASSPRTGVNSPLHF.

This clonotype was observed a handful of times. The J gene is TRBJ1-1, the V gene TRBV10-3, with 7 positions matching TRBD1. Germline V gene sequence: CDR1 ENHRY, CDR2 SYGVKD. CDR3 length: 13 amino acids. V was clipped by 11 bases and J by 1 base; unmatched bases: 7. CDR3 loop: CAVNRGKNTEAFF. CDR3 bases: TGTGCCGTCAACAGGGGAAAGAACACTGAAGCTTTCTTT.